This record looks at one TCR beta chain sequence and its context. Its matching antigen is unknown. This record comes from a study of OX40 agonist ivuxolimab in advanced cancers. Study-level information: In three patients, partial responses were observed, one with hepatocellular carcinoma and two with cutaneous melanoma. Notes on the study in general: The expanded peripheral T cells' antigen specificity was not determined. The mean number of expanded clones was higher in CD8+ T cells than in CD4+.

V dropped 2 bases and J dropped 3; count of bases not matched to a gene: 4. The CDR3 has 15 amino acids. Germline V CDR1 and CDR2: SGHTA, FQGTGA. Sequencing used immunoSEQ multiplex PCR; TCRdb keeps in-frame clones, though not all of them. The data contain more than 60,000 clones, about 89% of them singletons. The chain combines TRBV7-3 with TRBJ2-3; 8 nucleotides match TRBD1. This sample comprised CD4+ or CD8+ T cells sorted from blood, obtained in a trial of the OX40 agonist ivuxolimab. This receptor was obtained from an adult with an advanced solid tumor such as melanoma, head and neck, liver or kidney cancer. CDR3 nucleotides: TGTGCCAGCAGCTTAGACCAGGGGGCGACAGATACGCAGTATTTT. Translating it yields CASSLDQGATDTQYF.